This is a list of T cell receptor beta chains from one sample in a study of blood T cell repertoires in COVID-19. Sequencing used immunoSEQ multiplex PCR; TCRdb keeps in-frame clones, though not all of them. The table shows 230,000 or so clones, with less than 90% occurring only once. The sample was peripheral blood. Receptors were obtained from a man aged 30 to 45 with active or convalescent COVID-19. Each CDR3 is given with its conserved first and last residue. The order of the fields is V gene, J gene, D gene, clone size, CDR3 protein, CDR3 DNA. A D gene is named only where the DNA matches it firmly. Some rows have no size entry. The others give once, few or many, or a class for an expanded clone.

TRBV7-8	TRBJ1-5	.	.	CASTSRAGGGQPQHF	TGTGCCAGCACCTCTCGGGCAGGCGGGGGTCAGCCCCAGCATTTT
TRBV27	TRBJ2-6	TRBD2	.	CASSPIAGAGSAGANVLTF	TGTGCCAGCAGTCCGATAGCGGGGGCGGGGTCTGCAGGGGCCAACGTCCTGACTTTC
TRBV5-8	TRBJ2-7	TRBD1	.	CASSSGTVTEQYF	TGTGCCAGCAGTTCAGGGACAGTAACCGAGCAGTACTTC
TRBV30	TRBJ1-6	TRBD1	.	CAWSRQGENSPLHF	TGTGCCTGGAGCAGACAGGGGGAGAATTCACCCCTCCACTTT
TRBV5-4	TRBJ1-6	.	.	CASSLTGSSPLHF	TGTGCCAGCAGCTTGACAGGGTCTTCACCCCTCCACTTT
TRBV27	TRBJ1-6	.	.	CASSYAPNGSPLHF	TGTGCCAGCAGTTACGCGCCAAACGGGTCACCCCTCCACTTT
TRBV6-5	TRBJ1-1	TRBD1	.	CASSQSTGMGTEAFF	TGTGCCAGCAGTCAATCGACAGGGATGGGCACTGAAGCTTTCTTT
TRBV2	TRBJ2-7	.	.	CASSEQGSYEQYF	TGTGCCAGCAGTGAACAGGGATCTTACGAGCAGTACTTC
TRBV2	TRBJ1-4	TRBD1	once	CASSKEQGAYEKLFF	TGTGCCAGCAGCAAGGAACAGGGGGCCTATGAAAAACTGTTTTTT
TRBV14	TRBJ2-7	TRBD2	.	CASSQDRLAGHEQYF	TGTGCCAGCAGCCAAGATAGACTAGCGGGGCACGAGCAGTACTTC
TRBV7-2	TRBJ1-5	TRBD1	.	CASSSYRGNQPQHF	TGTGCCAGCAGCTCCTACAGGGGAAATCAGCCCCAGCATTTT
TRBV18	TRBJ1-2	TRBD1	.	CASSPGTGGIGGYTF	TGTGCCAGCTCACCAGGGACAGGGGGCATTGGTGGCTACACCTTC
TRBV19	TRBJ2-3	TRBD2	.	CASSMQTSGTDTQYF	TGTGCCAGTAGTATGCAGACTAGCGGCACAGATACGCAGTATTTT
TRBV7-2	TRBJ2-7	.	.	CASSPRGARNEQYF	TGTGCCAGCAGCCCCCGGGGGGCCCGAAACGAGCAGTACTTC
TRBV27	TRBJ1-1	.	.	CASSSQLMNTEAFF	TGTGCCAGCAGTTCACAGCTCATGAACACTGAAGCTTTCTTT
TRBV6-5	TRBJ1-5	.	.	CASRGGLGNQPQHF	TGTGCCAGCCGGGGGGGGCTCGGGAATCAGCCCCAGCATTTT
TRBV4-3	TRBJ2-3	TRBD2	.	CASSPPAAGVSDTQYF	TGCGCCAGCAGCCCCCCGGCGGCGGGAGTTTCAGATACGCAGTATTTT
TRBV5-4	TRBJ2-5	.	.	CASSLPGAETQYF	TGTGCCAGCAGCTTGCCAGGGGCAGAGACCCAGTACTTC
TRBV9	TRBJ1-2	TRBD1	.	CASSASHRGLRYGYTF	TGTGCCAGCAGCGCGTCCCACAGGGGGTTAAGATATGGCTACACCTTC
TRBV24-1	TRBJ1-1	TRBD1	few	CATSECKLGQGTCTEAFF	TGTGCCACCAGTGAATGTAAACTCGGACAGGGTACATGCACTGAAGCTTTCTTT
TRBV30	TRBJ2-7	.	few	CAWSVGAPYEQYF	TGTGCCTGGAGTGTTGGGGCCCCCTACGAGCAGTACTTC
TRBV16	TRBJ2-7	TRBD1	.	CASSQSRGTGVEQYF	TGTGCCAGCAGCCAATCGAGGGGGACAGGGGTCGAGCAGTACTTC
TRBV6-5	TRBJ2-5	.	.	CASSYSMSGFKTQYF	TGTGCCAGCAGTTACTCGATGTCCGGGTTTAAGACCCAGTACTTC
TRBV28	TRBJ2-3	TRBD2	once	CASRPGLAGDTQYF	TGTGCCAGCAGGCCGGGACTAGCGGGGGATACGCAGTATTTT
TRBV2	TRBJ2-7	.	few	CASTDLLVQYF	TGTGCCAGCACTGACCTCCTTGTTCAGTACTTC
TRBV2	TRBJ2-1	TRBD2	.	CASSASGGSSYNEQFF	TGTGCCAGCAGTGCTAGCGGGGGGAGCTCCTACAATGAGCAGTTCTTC
TRBV7-9	TRBJ1-2	TRBD1	.	CASSVTGVYGYTF	TGTGCCAGCAGCGTTACAGGGGTTTATGGCTACACCTTC
TRBV30	TRBJ1-1	.	.	CALNDPRSTEAFF	TGTGCCTTGAACGATCCGAGAAGCACTGAAGCTTTCTTT
TRBV2	TRBJ2-1	TRBD2	.	CASFTGTSINEQFF	TGTGCCAGCTTTACCGGGACTAGTATCAATGAGCAGTTCTTC
TRBV27	TRBJ2-7	TRBD1	.	CASTRTGDYEQYF	TGTGCCAGCACCCGGACAGGGGACTACGAGCAGTACTTC
TRBV9	TRBJ1-5	TRBD1	.	CASSEGGQGGQPQHF	TGTGCCAGCAGCGAGGGGGGACAGGGAGGTCAGCCCCAGCATTTT
TRBV4-1	TRBJ2-1	TRBD2	.	CASSQDRDVAGGPGEQFF	TGCGCCAGCAGCCAAGATCGGGATGTAGCGGGAGGGCCAGGTGAGCAGTTCTTC
TRBV5-1	TRBJ1-6	.	.	CASSLDAGGSPLHF	TGCGCCAGCAGCTTGGACGCCGGCGGGTCACCCCTCCACTTT
TRBV5-1	TRBJ1-2	TRBD1	.	CASSPPGQDEHGYTF	TGCGCCAGCAGCCCTCCCGGACAGGATGAACATGGCTACACCTTC
TRBV19	TRBJ2-5	.	.	CASSEDPGKLETQYF	TGTGCCAGTAGTGAGGACCCCGGGAAGTTAGAGACCCAGTACTTC
TRBV19	TRBJ2-7	TRBD1	.	CASSNTYLGTGLYEQYF	TGTGCCAGTAGTAATACCTACCTTGGGACAGGGCTATACGAGCAGTACTTC
TRBV28	TRBJ1-2	.	.	CASRYPTVPTALTNYGYTF	TGTGCCAGCAGATACCCCACAGTACCCACCGCCCTTACTAACTATGGCTACACCTTC
TRBV13	TRBJ2-3	.	.	CASSLVLEGTDTQYF	TGTGCCAGCAGCTTAGTTCTAGAAGGCACAGATACGCAGTATTTT
TRBV12-3/TRBV12-4	TRBJ1-6	.	.	CASSSQWEAPLHF	TGTGCCAGCAGCTCTCAGTGGGAGGCACCCCTCCACTTT
TRBV7-7	TRBJ2-1	TRBD1	few	CASSLNQGAGNEQFF	TGTGCTAGCAGCCTAAATCAGGGGGCAGGGAATGAGCAGTTCTTC
TRBV5-1	TRBJ1-1	TRBD1	.	CASSELAQGASTEAFF	TGCGCCAGCAGCGAATTGGCACAGGGGGCGTCCACTGAAGCTTTCTTT
TRBV18	TRBJ2-2	.	.	CASSPTANTGELFF	TGTGCCAGCTCACCAACGGCGAACACCGGGGAGCTGTTTTTT
TRBV7-9	TRBJ2-3	TRBD2	.	CASSPGGGPADTQYF	TGTGCCAGCAGCCCCGGGGGGGGGCCCGCAGATACGCAGTATTTT
TRBV2	TRBJ1-1	.	.	CASRGQLEAFF	TGTGCCAGCAGAGGACAGCTTGAAGCTTTCTTT
TRBV18	TRBJ1-6	TRBD1	.	CASSPRLTGGEFIDSPLHF	TGTGCCAGCTCACCACGGCTAACAGGGGGCGAGTTTATAGATTCACCCCTCCACTTT
TRBV5-1	TRBJ2-3	.	.	CASSPFQTHTDTQYF	TGCGCCAGCAGCCCTTTTCAGACACACACAGATACGCAGTATTTT
TRBV7-9	TRBJ1-5	.	.	CASSLGGGLGQPQHF	TGTGCCAGCAGCTTAGGTGGGGGACTTGGTCAGCCCCAGCATTTT
TRBV5-1	TRBJ2-7	.	.	CASSSPGAYEQYF	TGCGCCAGCAGTAGTCCGGGGGCCTACGAGCAGTACTTC
TRBV29-1	TRBJ1-1	.	.	CSTLSQGGTEAFF	TGCAGTACCCTGAGCCAGGGAGGAACTGAAGCTTTCTTT
TRBV10-1	TRBJ1-6	.	.	CASRDNNNSPLHF	TGCGCCAGCCGGGACAACAATAATTCACCCCTCCACTTT
TRBV10-3	TRBJ2-7	TRBD1	.	CATTDPGQVVYEQYF	TGTGCCACCACAGACCCGGGACAGGTAGTCTACGAGCAGTACTTC
TRBV10-3	TRBJ2-7	.	.	CAISVHSSYEQYF	TGTGCCATCAGTGTGCACAGCTCCTACGAGCAGTACTTC
TRBV28	TRBJ1-2	TRBD1	few	CASSAPTGSYGYTF	TGTGCCAGCAGTGCCCCGACAGGGTCCTATGGCTACACCTTC